This T cell receptor (beta chain) originates from a study of spatial heterogeneity in lung cancer (dated by TCRdb to between 2017 and 2020). For context, the study as a whole: Beta-chain transcripts were consistently detected in greater numbers than alpha-chain transcripts, which likely reflected higher beta-chain transcript abundance. In the raw uncorrected reads, each unique combination of TCR and UMI appeared more than ten times on average. In tumor regions, TCR transcript counts showed a strong correlation with a T cell transcriptional module score derived from matched bulk RNA-seq. TCR repertoire features were related to nonsynonymous mutation counts determined by whole-exome sequencing of tumor tissue. The study quantitatively compared TCR alpha and beta repertoires across multiple tumor regions, matched nontumor lung and blood in non-small cell lung cancer. At surgery, 220 tumor regions, roughly 62 matched nontumor lung samples and a few dozen PBMC samples were TCR-sequenced for both alpha and beta chains. The full study reports these points: Additional single-cell paired TCR alpha and beta sequencing was considered necessary to confirm, at a functional level, the hypothesis that regional TCRs recognize regional mutations. Counts of ubiquitous and regional expanded TCRs correlated with counts of ubiquitous and regional nonsynonymous mutations, respectively. TCR-seq coverage of tumor T cells was estimated at only about 7% for alpha chains and 12% to 15% for beta chains. The tumor nonsynonymous mutation count correlated with the number of expanded alpha and beta TCRs within the tumor.

Measured from the cysteine to the phenylalanine, the CDR3 is 15 residues long. Only CDR3 DNA is held: 45 bases, read in frame from base 1. V has 6 bases trimmed and J has 7 bases trimmed; junction bases matching no gene number 12. CDR1 and CDR2 (MDHEN, SYDVKM) derive from the germline V gene. Taken with the paper, the label for time point translates to: sample taken at primary tumor resection. Donors were 65 to 85 patients with early-stage, untreated non-small cell lung cancer from the lung TRACERx cohort. Whole RNA extracted from tumor and nontumor lung tissue, or from cryopreserved PBMC samples, was used for TCR sequencing without cell sorting. Only patients for whom sufficient RNA was available from at least two tumor regions were selected for TCR sequencing. A lung pathologist reviewed the tumor and adjacent nontumor lung specimens before the specimens were selected. Libraries were prepared through 5' RACE. The data were produced on a NextSeq 500. The TCR library protocol attached a unique molecular identifier to each TCR cDNA molecule to allow correction of PCR and sequencing errors. In the authors' own workflow: TCR identification, UMI-based error correction and CDR3 extraction were all carried out with Decombinator tools. TCRs above a frequency of 2 per 1,000, corresponding to the top 1% of the tumor frequency distribution, were defined as expanded. Expanded tumor TCRs were classed as regional if statistically deemed absent (corrected P<0.05) from at least one tumor region, otherwise ubiquitous. Rényi diversity was computed with the R vegan package after subsampling each repertoire 100 times to 5,000 TCRs. To build CDR3 similarity networks, amino acid triplet string-kernel similarity was used, and CDR3s were connected when their pairwise similarity was above 0.82. TCRdb trimmed public reads at Q25 via fastp, called clones via MiXCR and kept in-frame beta chains. Each CDR3 protein gets just one entry, which takes the most common genes and DNA from the rows behind it. The V and J calls and clone size come from TCRdb's table, not from the authors' own analysis. Across this sample there are roughly 3,500 distinct CDR3 sequences, with around an eighth seen only once. The ten biggest clones cover more than 7.5% of the sample.

Taking its sample share into account, this clonotype is medium-sized (0.01 to 0.1%). This receptor's antigen is unknown. No quality values exist for individual bases; no much larger clone is one base distant. Specimen: lung tumor tissue, collected at surgery. The TCR originated in a female donor with early-stage non-small cell lung cancer. The rearrangement joined TRBV28 to TRBJ1-1, with TRBD1 matching 9 junction bases. At the DNA level, the sequence is TGTGCCAGCAGCCCGCCCGGGACAGGGCTCGGTGAAGCTTTCTTT. Its protein reads: CASSPPGTGLGEAFF. The reference TRBV28 and TRBJ1-1 proteins fill in what lies around the CDR3, so the full variable domain reads DVKVTQSSRYLVKRTGEKVFLECVQDMDHENMFWYRQDPGLGLRLIYFSYDVKMKEKGDIPEGYSVSREKKERFSLILESASTNQTSMYLCASSPPGTGLGEAFFGQGTRLTVV.